A selection of T cell receptor beta chains follows, all from one sample in a study of cytomegalovirus exposure and HLA in healthy donors. TCRdb keeps only in-frame clones here, not all; method: immunoSEQ multiplex PCR. The table records about 69,000 clones, 65% to 75% of them present only once. The sample consisted of PBMCs. The receptors were sampled from a woman aged 55 to 70 in good health and CMV-seropositive. Both conserved end residues are part of each CDR3. The order of the fields is V gene, D gene, J gene, clone size, CDR3 DNA, CDR3 protein. A D gene is named only where the DNA matches it firmly. Clone size appears in some rows only: once, few, many, or a class for an expanded clone.

V gene: TRBV5-1; D gene: TRBD1; J gene: TRBJ2-7; clone size: once; CDR3 DNA: TGCGCCAGCAGCACGTCCGGGGACAGGAGCTCCTACGAGCAGTACTTC; CDR3 protein: CASSTSGDRSSYEQYF
V gene: TRBV5-6; D gene: NA; J gene: TRBJ1-4; clone size: NA; CDR3 DNA: TGTGCCAGCAGCTTGGACGGCGAGGGTGAAAAACTGTTTTTT; CDR3 protein: CASSLDGEGEKLFF
V gene: TRBV5-1; D gene: NA; J gene: TRBJ2-1; clone size: NA; CDR3 DNA: TGCGCCAGCAGCTTGTCACTAGATAACAATGAGCAGTTCTTC; CDR3 protein: CASSLSLDNNEQFF
V gene: TRBV27; D gene: NA; J gene: TRBJ1-1; clone size: NA; CDR3 DNA: TGTGCCAGCAGCTCCCCCCTCCGGAGCACTGAAGCTTTCTTT; CDR3 protein: CASSSPLRSTEAFF
V gene: TRBV6-5; D gene: TRBD1; J gene: TRBJ1-2; clone size: NA; CDR3 DNA: TGTGCCAGCAGTTCAGGGGGCGCAGGCTATGGCTACACCTTC; CDR3 protein: CASSSGGAGYGYTF
V gene: TRBV7-2; D gene: NA; J gene: TRBJ2-7; clone size: NA; CDR3 DNA: TGTGCCAGCAGCTTAGATCACATCTACGAGCAGTACTTC; CDR3 protein: CASSLDHIYEQYF
V gene: TRBV21-1; D gene: NA; J gene: TRBJ2-6; clone size: NA; CDR3 DNA: TGTGCCAGCAGCGGAGGGACAGGGAGCCTCTGTCCCCTTTCTGGGGCCAACGTCCTGACTTTC; CDR3 protein: CASSGGTGSLCPLSGANVLTF
V gene: TRBV5-4; D gene: TRBD1; J gene: TRBJ2-5; clone size: NA; CDR3 DNA: TGTGCCAGCAGCCAGGGACAGCAAGAGACCCAGTACTTC; CDR3 protein: CASSQGQQETQYF
V gene: TRBV30; D gene: NA; J gene: TRBJ1-2; clone size: NA; CDR3 DNA: TGTGCCTGGATCATGACAGCGAACTATGGCTACACCTTC; CDR3 protein: CAWIMTANYGYTF
V gene: TRBV11-2; D gene: TRBD2; J gene: TRBJ2-3; clone size: few; CDR3 DNA: TGTGCCAGCAGCTTAGGTGCGGGGGTGCAGACAGATACGCAGTATTTT; CDR3 protein: CASSLGAGVQTDTQYF
V gene: TRBV19; D gene: TRBD2; J gene: TRBJ2-2; clone size: NA; CDR3 DNA: TGTGCCAGTCGTAGCGGGAGTATTTCCGGGGAGCTGTTTTTT; CDR3 protein: CASRSGSISGELFF
V gene: TRBV9; D gene: TRBD1; J gene: TRBJ1-5; clone size: medium-sized; CDR3 DNA: TGTGCCAGCAGCGCTACAGGGGGAGACAATCAGCCCCAGCATTTT; CDR3 protein: CASSATGGDNQPQHF
V gene: TRBV6-1; D gene: NA; J gene: TRBJ1-1; clone size: NA; CDR3 DNA: TGTGCCAGCAGTGGTTCCCTTTCCACTGAAGCTTTCTTT; CDR3 protein: CASSGSLSTEAFF
V gene: TRBV30; D gene: NA; J gene: TRBJ2-1; clone size: once; CDR3 DNA: TGTGCCTGGAGTGTTTCTAATGAGCAGTTCTTC; CDR3 protein: CAWSVSNEQFF
V gene: TRBV29-1; D gene: NA; J gene: TRBJ2-7; clone size: NA; CDR3 DNA: TGCAGCGTTGCTCTGAGCACTTCCTACGAGCAGTACTTC; CDR3 protein: CSVALSTSYEQYF
V gene: TRBV10-3; D gene: TRBD1; J gene: TRBJ1-2; clone size: NA; CDR3 DNA: TGTGCCATCAGTGAGTCGGGACAGAGACCTACAGTCTTC; CDR3 protein: CAISESGQRPTVF
V gene: TRBV4-1; D gene: TRBD1; J gene: TRBJ1-1; clone size: NA; CDR3 DNA: TGCGCCAGCAGCCAGGCGGGACAGCGGAACACTGAAGCTTTCTTT; CDR3 protein: CASSQAGQRNTEAFF
V gene: TRBV30; D gene: TRBD1; J gene: TRBJ2-2; clone size: NA; CDR3 DNA: TGTGCCGAGGGGCAGGGGGCGAACACCAGGGAGCTGTTTTTT; CDR3 protein: CAEGQGANTRELFF
V gene: TRBV1; D gene: NA; J gene: TRBJ2-1; clone size: NA; CDR3 DNA: TGCACCAGCAGCCAAGCGACTAGCGGGAGGGATTGTCCCTACAATGAGCAGTTCTTC; CDR3 protein: CTSSQATSGRDCPYNEQFF
V gene: TRBV5-1; D gene: NA; J gene: TRBJ2-2; clone size: NA; CDR3 DNA: TGCGCCAGCAGCTTGGGGCAGGGATACACCGGGGAGCTGTTTTTT; CDR3 protein: CASSLGQGYTGELFF
V gene: TRBV9; D gene: NA; J gene: TRBJ1-3; clone size: NA; CDR3 DNA: TGTGCCAGCAGCGTAGAGAGCTCTGGAAACACCATATATTTT; CDR3 protein: CASSVESSGNTIYF
V gene: TRBV11-2; D gene: TRBD2; J gene: TRBJ2-7; clone size: NA; CDR3 DNA: TGTGCCAGCAGCTCGCTAGCGGGAGGCTACGAGCAGTACTTC; CDR3 protein: CASSSLAGGYEQYF
V gene: TRBV10-2; D gene: NA; J gene: TRBJ2-6; clone size: NA; CDR3 DNA: TGCGCCAGCAGGGCAGGGCCCCGAGAGGCCAACGTCCTGACTTTC; CDR3 protein: CASRAGPREANVLTF
V gene: TRBV5-4; D gene: NA; J gene: TRBJ2-5; clone size: once; CDR3 DNA: TGTGCCAGCAGTTTGCCAGGGGAAAAGACCCAGTACTTC; CDR3 protein: CASSLPGEKTQYF
V gene: TRBV25-1; D gene: NA; J gene: TRBJ2-7; clone size: NA; CDR3 DNA: TGTGCCAGCGCCAAGGAACAGGGCTTCTACGAGCAGTACTTC; CDR3 protein: CASAKEQGFYEQYF
V gene: TRBV19; D gene: TRBD1; J gene: TRBJ1-2; clone size: few; CDR3 DNA: TGTGCCAGTATGGACAGGGGGCTTGGTGGCTACACCTTC; CDR3 protein: CASMDRGLGGYTF
V gene: TRBV9; D gene: NA; J gene: TRBJ2-7; clone size: NA; CDR3 DNA: TGTGCCAGCAGCGCGGGTTACGAGCAGTACTTC; CDR3 protein: CASSAGYEQYF
V gene: TRBV19; D gene: NA; J gene: TRBJ1-1; clone size: once; CDR3 DNA: TGTGCCAGTAGTCCGACCGGGACTGAAGCTTTCTTT; CDR3 protein: CASSPTGTEAFF
V gene: TRBV7-9; D gene: NA; J gene: TRBJ2-7; clone size: NA; CDR3 DNA: TGTGCCAGCAGATATCGGACAGCTACCGGGGAGCAGTACTTC; CDR3 protein: CASRYRTATGEQYF
V gene: TRBV10-3; D gene: NA; J gene: TRBJ2-1; clone size: NA; CDR3 DNA: TGTGCCATCAGGGACTCTCTTCAACATGAGCAGTTCTTC; CDR3 protein: CAIRDSLQHEQFF
V gene: TRBV2; D gene: NA; J gene: TRBJ1-1; clone size: NA; CDR3 DNA: TGTGCCAGCAGTGAAGCCACAGGGCCTGAAGCTTTCTTT; CDR3 protein: CASSEATGPEAFF
V gene: TRBV4-2; D gene: TRBD2; J gene: TRBJ2-7; clone size: NA; CDR3 DNA: TGTGCCAGCAGCCCGCTCCTAGGACTAGCGGGGAACGAGCAGTACTTC; CDR3 protein: CASSPLLGLAGNEQYF
V gene: TRBV18; D gene: TRBD1; J gene: TRBJ1-2; clone size: NA; CDR3 DNA: TGTGCCAGCTCACGGCGGGACAGGGCACCGGGTGGCTACACCTTC; CDR3 protein: CASSRRDRAPGGYTF
V gene: TRBV19; D gene: TRBD1; J gene: TRBJ1-2; clone size: NA; CDR3 DNA: TGTGCCAGTAGTATCGAACCAACCGGGACAGGGGGTCTCGGCTACACCTTC; CDR3 protein: CASSIEPTGTGGLGYTF
V gene: TRBV7-8; D gene: NA; J gene: TRBJ2-3; clone size: NA; CDR3 DNA: TGTGCCAGCAGCCTCGGCGGCTTGGATACGCAGTATTTT; CDR3 protein: CASSLGGLDTQYF
V gene: TRBV27; D gene: NA; J gene: TRBJ1-4; clone size: few; CDR3 DNA: TGTGCCAGCAGTTTGGGGGAGGCTAATGAAAAACTGTTTTTT; CDR3 protein: CASSLGEANEKLFF
V gene: TRBV5-5; D gene: NA; J gene: TRBJ2-3; clone size: NA; CDR3 DNA: TGTGCCAGCAGCTTCGAGCGAGCGGCAGATACGCAGTATTTT; CDR3 protein: CASSFERAADTQYF
V gene: TRBV5-4; D gene: NA; J gene: TRBJ1-4; clone size: NA; CDR3 DNA: TGTGCCAGCAGATCGCAGGGGTCTTCGGAAAAACTGTTTTTT; CDR3 protein: CASRSQGSSEKLFF